This T cell receptor (beta chain) was captured in a study of blood T cells in healthy people across ages. General observations from the study: Older individuals had lower TCR beta diversity per million T cells (the decline was roughly linear). No one knew whether donors had CMV, which possibly confounded expanded clonotype changes.

Of note for this clonotype: The antigen is unknown.

Together with a sample-barcoded 5' primer, a J-beta primer mix was included in a second PCR lasting roughly 6 to 12 cycles. TCRdb passed the 5' RACE reads through MiXCR, listing each CDR3 protein once. This sample has some 1,800,000 distinct CDR3 sequences, with roughly two fifths found just once. Germline V gives CDR1 MDHEN, CDR2 SYDVKM. The V and J ends lost 4 bases and 6 bases, in that order; junction bases with no gene match: 3. CDR3 length equals 12 residues. The V gene is TRBV28, the J gene TRBJ2-7; 7 bases align to TRBD1. The TCR originated in a human donor in good health. Sequencing input: blood. DNA of the CDR3: TGTGCCAGCAGTTATGAGGGGGCCGAGCAGTACTTC. This codes for CASSYEGAEQYF.